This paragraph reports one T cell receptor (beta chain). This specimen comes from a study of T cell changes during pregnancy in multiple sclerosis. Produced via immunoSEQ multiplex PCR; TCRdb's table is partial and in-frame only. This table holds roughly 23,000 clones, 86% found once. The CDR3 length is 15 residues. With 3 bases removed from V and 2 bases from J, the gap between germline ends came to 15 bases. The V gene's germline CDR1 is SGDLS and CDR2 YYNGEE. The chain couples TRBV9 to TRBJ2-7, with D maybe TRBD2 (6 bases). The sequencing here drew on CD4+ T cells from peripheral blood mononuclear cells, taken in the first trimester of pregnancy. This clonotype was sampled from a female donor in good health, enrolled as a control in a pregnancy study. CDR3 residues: CASSAQTGGPYEQYF. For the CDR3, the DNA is TGTGCCAGCAGCGCGCAGACCGGGGGACCCTACGAGCAGTACTTC.